The TCR beta chain described here comes from a study of cytomegalovirus exposure and HLA in healthy donors. Study findings and constraints: CMV antigen specificity was confirmed in vitro for a few CMV-associated chains. Reported results showed that the classifier diagnosed cytomegalovirus status with high specificity and sensitivity.

CDR1 is SGHTA and CDR2 is FQGNSA in the germline V gene. The CDR3 has 15 residues. J gave up 0 bases and V 4 bases, and 2 bases lay outside the gene matches. The table came from immunoSEQ multiplex PCR; TCRdb's copy has only in-frame clones and leaves some out. The table has tens of thousands of clones, 90% to 96% seen once; the top ten hold under 1.5%. Details on this clone: No antigen is known for it.

The chain links TRBV7-2 to TRBJ1-5, with 8 bases that match TRBD1. The TCR comes from a woman aged 18-30 years in good health and CMV-seronegative. The sample comprised PBMCs. The CDR3 is CASSSTGGSNQPQHF. As DNA, the CDR3 is TGTGCCAGCAGCTCAACAGGGGGTAGCAATCAGCCCCAGCATTTT.